The following is a T cell receptor (beta chain) sequence with its context. Profiled with immunoSEQ multiplex PCR; TCRdb holds only in-frame clones, not every one. This repertoire shows 110,000 to 150,000 clones, about 78% found once; its top ten account for roughly 4.7%. The data derive from a study of cytotoxic CD8 clonotypes in ibrutinib-treated CLL. Trimming removed 6 bases at V and 4 bases at J, with 15 bases between. This CDR3 contains 14 residues. Germline V gene lookup returns CDR1 SNHLY and CDR2 FYNNEI. This receptor was obtained from a human donor with chronic lymphocytic leukemia. The source material was PBMCs, sampled after 24 months of ibrutinib treatment. This sequence joins TRBV2 and TRBJ1-1; D perhaps matches TRBD1 (6 bases). Here the CDR3 reads CASRHRTAGTEAFF. The CDR3 DNA reads TGTGCCAGCAGGCACCGGACAGCTGGCACTGAAGCTTTCTTT.